This T cell receptor beta chain was found in a study of OX40 agonist ivuxolimab in advanced cancers. Study background: Patients assigned to dose escalation were diagnosed with hepatocellular carcinoma, melanoma, renal cell or head and neck cancer. Study-level findings and limits: Expanded clones belonging to CD8+ T cells outnumbered, on average, those of CD4+.

Clones were sequenced by immunoSEQ multiplex PCR, and TCRdb holds only the in-frame ones, with some missing. This sample has around 40,000 clones; around 89% occur once, and the top ten carry about 12%. About this clone itself: Its antigen is unknown.

Blood sampling took place at baseline, cycle 4 day 1, and cycle 7 day 1. The CDR3 loop spans 15 amino acids. V lost 5 bases to trimming and J lost 0 bases, with 11 bases between them. The V gene's germline CDR1 is SNHLY and CDR2 FYNNEI. This receptor was taken from an adult with an advanced solid tumor such as melanoma, head and neck, liver or kidney cancer. Sequencing was performed on CD4+ or CD8+ T cells sorted from blood, taken in a trial of the OX40 agonist ivuxolimab. V and J are TRBV2 and TRBJ1-3; D may be TRBD1 (5 bases). The CDR3, as DNA: TGTGCCAGCAGTCTAGACAGTGCCTCTGGAAACACCATATATTTT. Amino acids: CASSLDSASGNTIYF.